The rows below give T cell receptor beta chains drawn from one sample of a study of STAT3 mutations in large granular lymphocyte leukemia. The repertoire was sequenced with immunoSEQ multiplex PCR; TCRdb's copy has only in-frame clones and lacks some. Found here are 17,000 or so clones, approximately 92% of them singletons; the top ten hold 40% to 55%. The sample consisted of peripheral blood mononuclear cells. All receptors derive from a man in his 60s with T-cell large granular lymphocyte leukemia. Some clones in this sample may be carry-over from other donors' samples. Both conserved end residues are trimmed from each CDR3. The order of the fields is J gene, V gene, CDR3 protein.

j_call: TRBJ2-7; v_call: TRBV5-6; cdr3_aa: ASSLERLAGSYEQY
j_call: TRBJ1-3; v_call: TRBV30; cdr3_aa: AWRRQNSGNTIY
j_call: TRBJ2-5; v_call: TRBV5-1; cdr3_aa: ASSRSGTAEETQY
j_call: TRBJ2-7; v_call: TRBV18; cdr3_aa: ASSGTSGRSDEQY
j_call: TRBJ1-1; v_call: TRBV9; cdr3_aa: ASSQDRAMNTEAF
j_call: TRBJ2-3; v_call: TRBV5-1; cdr3_aa: ASSLPLDTQY
j_call: TRBJ2-7; v_call: TRBV28; cdr3_aa: ASSLWGTGGVYEQY
j_call: TRBJ1-1; v_call: TRBV5-4; cdr3_aa: ASSLAAAVAEAF
j_call: TRBJ2-5; v_call: TRBV28; cdr3_aa: ASTRGGFQETQY
j_call: TRBJ1-3; v_call: TRBV18; cdr3_aa: ASSPGSSGNTIY
j_call: TRBJ2-2; v_call: TRBV7-3; cdr3_aa: ASSLTRDNTGELF
j_call: TRBJ1-1; v_call: TRBV7-9; cdr3_aa: ASSTQGGGFTEAF
j_call: TRBJ1-1; v_call: TRBV9; cdr3_aa: ASSVGGSTEAF
j_call: TRBJ2-7; v_call: TRBV5-1; cdr3_aa: ASSLEAGSSYEQY
j_call: TRBJ2-2; v_call: TRBV5-1; cdr3_aa: ASRDQAVSGELF
j_call: TRBJ2-7; v_call: TRBV7-9; cdr3_aa: ASSLGIVRYEQY
j_call: TRBJ1-4; v_call: TRBV13; cdr3_aa: ASSSRATGEGEKLF
j_call: TRBJ2-3; v_call: TRBV27; cdr3_aa: ASSLSSTGLVDTQY
j_call: TRBJ2-7; v_call: TRBV28; cdr3_aa: ASSSTGTVDHEQY
j_call: TRBJ2-3; v_call: TRBV29-1; cdr3_aa: SAGGEGLTDTQY
j_call: TRBJ1-1; v_call: TRBV19; cdr3_aa: ASSIPGQGHTEAF
j_call: TRBJ1-1; v_call: TRBV30; cdr3_aa: ACAGPRNTEAF
j_call: TRBJ1-1; v_call: TRBV5-1; cdr3_aa: ASSSGQGVTEAF
j_call: TRBJ2-1; v_call: TRBV2; cdr3_aa: ASSGGLAGLNEQF
j_call: TRBJ1-4; v_call: TRBV30; cdr3_aa: AWMGRVNEKLF
j_call: TRBJ1-2; v_call: TRBV30; cdr3_aa: AWSKGLTGDSEGYT